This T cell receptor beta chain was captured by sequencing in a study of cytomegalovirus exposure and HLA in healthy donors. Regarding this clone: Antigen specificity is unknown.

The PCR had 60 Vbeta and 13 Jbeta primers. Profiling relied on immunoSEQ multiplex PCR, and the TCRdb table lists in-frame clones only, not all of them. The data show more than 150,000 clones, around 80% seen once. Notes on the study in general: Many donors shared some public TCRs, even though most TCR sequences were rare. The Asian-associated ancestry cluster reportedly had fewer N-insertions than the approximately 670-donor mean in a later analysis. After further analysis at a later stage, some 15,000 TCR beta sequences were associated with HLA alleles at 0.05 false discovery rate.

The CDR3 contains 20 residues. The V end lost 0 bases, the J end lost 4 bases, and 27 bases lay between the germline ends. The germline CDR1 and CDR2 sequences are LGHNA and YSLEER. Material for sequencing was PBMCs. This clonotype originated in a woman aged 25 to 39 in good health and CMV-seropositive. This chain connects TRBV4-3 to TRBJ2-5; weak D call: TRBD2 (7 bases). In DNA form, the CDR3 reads TGCGCCAGCAGCCAAGACTGGGGCCCTTTGGGGGGGCGTTGGGTAGAGACCCAGTACTTC. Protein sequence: CASSQDWGPLGGRWVETQYF.